This TCR beta chain emerged from a study of blood T cells in healthy people across ages. Study-wide context: In model experiments, template switching was able to capture about one barcoded beta molecule for every two T cells that were present. Findings of the study overall: A strong correlation between TCR beta diversity and naive T cell percentage was seen. Donor CMV infection status was unknown, possibly confounding age-related changes in expanded clonotypes.

Healthy Caucasians from Russia aged about 6 to 95 served as donors. Germline V gives CDR1 SEHNR, CDR2 FQNEAQ (reference sequence). The V end was cut by 6 bases, the J end by 3 bases, with 14 bases between. The CDR3 has 14 amino acids. On this clonotype: Its antigen is unknown.

A J-beta primer mix and a sample-barcoded 5' primer were used in a second PCR of roughly 6 to 11 cycles. TCRdb reanalysed the 5' RACE reads using MiXCR and keeps one entry per CDR3 protein. The repertoire has 580,000 or so distinct CDR3 sequences, 47% of them found once; the top ten carry 20% to 25%. Sequencing was performed on blood. The receptor's source is an elderly man in good health. The V call is TRBV7-9, the J call TRBJ1-1, with D perhaps matching TRBD1 (5 bases). This CDR3 reads CASRSQGFDTEAFF. The CDR3, as DNA: TGTGCCAGCAGGAGCCAGGGTTTTGACACTGAAGCTTTCTTT.